The clone carrying this T cell receptor (beta chain) was counted between two and nine times. Its antigen is not identified. These data belong to a study of early stage breast cancer tumors. Across the study: Each sample averaged approximately 9.6-fold read coverage.

Study-wide findings and caveats: Unsorted bulk genomic DNA sequencing lacked pairing and functional marker data.

Sequenced by immunoSEQ multiplex PCR; TCRdb stores in-frame clones only, minus some. The sample yields over 45,000 clones, approximately 80% seen once. This TCR was sampled from a person aged 45-60 years with breast cancer. The sample comprised blood.

The chain's CDR3 is CASSNRGSNQPQHF. The CDR3 DNA is TGTGCCAGCAGTAACAGGGGTAGCAATCAGCCCCAGCATTTT. V gene TRBV25-1 combines with J gene TRBJ1-5; TRBD1 matches 7 bases. The CDR3 is made up of 14 amino acids. V was pared by 5 bases and J by 0 bases, with 1 base of the junction left unmatched. Germline-derived CDR1 and CDR2 are MGHDK and SYGVNS.